Listed below are T cell receptor beta chains from one sample, sequenced in a study of blood T cell repertoires in COVID-19. Assay used: immunoSEQ multiplex PCR; TCRdb lists only in-frame clones, some missing. The sample includes about 74,000 clones, about 80% of them seen just once. Material: peripheral blood. These TCRs come from a human donor in a cohort sampled during active COVID-19. The CDR3 runs from the conserved cysteine through the conserved F or W. The D gene is left open where the match is weak. The size field is filled for only some rows; it gives once, few, many or a size class.

size	V	J	D	DNA	CDR3
-	TRBV6-1	TRBJ1-5	TRBD1	TGTGCCAGCAGTGAAACAGGGGTGTCAGAGCCCCAGCATTTT	CASSETGVSEPQHF
-	TRBV6-2/TRBV6-3	TRBJ1-1	-	TGTGCCAGCAGCCACAGGGATGAAGCTTTCTTT	CASSHRDEAFF
-	TRBV6-5	TRBJ1-2	TRBD1	TGTGCCAGCAGTTACTTAGGACAGGGTGATGGCTACACCTTC	CASSYLGQGDGYTF
-	TRBV4-3	TRBJ2-2	-	TGCGCCAGCAGCCAAGGACACCTCACCGGGGAGCTGTTTTTT	CASSQGHLTGELFF
-	TRBV2	TRBJ1-2	TRBD1	TGTGCCAGCAGTGACCAGGCCTCCCAGGGGGGCTATGGCTACACCTTC	CASSDQASQGGYGYTF
-	TRBV11-3	TRBJ2-1	TRBD2	TGTGCCAGCAGAGGGACTAGCGGGAGGGGTAGCTCCTACAATGAGCAGTTCTTC	CASRGTSGRGSSYNEQFF
-	TRBV7-8	TRBJ1-5	-	TGTGCCAGCAGCTCTGGGGGGGGCAATCAGCCCCAGCATTTT	CASSSGGGNQPQHF
-	TRBV10-3	TRBJ1-6	TRBD1	TGTGCCATCAGTGAGAGGACAGGGTTTAATTCACCCCTCCACTTT	CAISERTGFNSPLHF
-	TRBV7-9	TRBJ2-1	-	TGTGCCAGCAGCCCGTATTCAGACGGGGCCTACAATGAGCAGTTCTTC	CASSPYSDGAYNEQFF
few	TRBV5-4	TRBJ2-7	-	TGTGCCAGCAGTGGAGGGTCCTACGAGCAGTACTTC	CASSGGSYEQYF
-	TRBV5-6	TRBJ2-7	-	TGTGCCAGCAGCGTGCTTGGGGGGACCTACGAGCAGTACTTC	CASSVLGGTYEQYF
few	TRBV11-2	TRBJ1-6	-	TGTGCCAGCAGCTTAGCGCGGAGCAATTCACCCCTCCACTTT	CASSLARSNSPLHF
-	TRBV6-2/TRBV6-3	TRBJ2-5	-	TGTGCCAGCAGTGTGTCCCTCCAGACCCAGTACTTC	CASSVSLQTQYF
few	TRBV30	TRBJ1-3	-	TGTGCCTGGACAGGATTAAAAATCTCTGGAAACACCATATATTTT	CAWTGLKISGNTIYF
-	TRBV6-1	TRBJ1-2	-	TGTGCCAGCAGTGAAGGGGCGAATCCCTATGGCTACACCTTC	CASSEGANPYGYTF
-	TRBV5-1	TRBJ2-3	-	TGCGCCAGCAGCCGGGTCGGACAGAGAACAGATACGCAGTATTTT	CASSRVGQRTDTQYF
-	TRBV5-4	TRBJ2-5	TRBD1	TGTGCCAGCAGCTTTAACAGGGGGCAAGAGACCCAGTACTTC	CASSFNRGQETQYF
-	TRBV19	TRBJ1-1	-	TGTGCCAGTAGTATCAGGGTTAACACTGAAGCTTTCTTT	CASSIRVNTEAFF
-	TRBV7-3	TRBJ2-4	TRBD2	TGTGCCAGCAGCTTAGGAGAAGGCGGGGGTTTAGCCAAAAACATTCAGTACTTC	CASSLGEGGGLAKNIQYF
-	TRBV5-4	TRBJ1-4	-	TGTGCCAGCAGCTTGGGACACCCTAATGAAAAACTGTTTTTT	CASSLGHPNEKLFF
-	TRBV2	TRBJ2-3	-	TGTGCCAGCAGGGCGGCGGATACGCAGTATTTT	CASRAADTQYF
-	TRBV9	TRBJ1-5	-	TGTGCCAGCAGCGTAGACAGGGATCAGCCCCAGCATTTT	CASSVDRDQPQHF
-	TRBV20-1	TRBJ2-7	-	TGCAGTGCTATCCACAAATACGAGCAGTACTTC	CSAIHKYEQYF
-	TRBV28	TRBJ1-5	TRBD1	TGTGCCAGCAGTTTTAAGGGGGCGCGCAATCAGCCCCAGCATTTT	CASSFKGARNQPQHF
once	TRBV5-1	TRBJ1-6	-	TGCGCCAGCAGCTGGGGCCGTAGCTCCTATAATTCACCCCTCCACTTT	CASSWGRSSYNSPLHF